This is a list of T cell receptor beta chains from one sample in a study of blood T cell repertoires in COVID-19. The method was immunoSEQ multiplex PCR; TCRdb's version includes in-frame clones alone and lacks a portion of them. Of roughly 400,000 clones in the sample, around nine tenths were seen once. The sample was PBMCs or T cells enriched from blood (not recorded which). The receptors were sampled from a woman between 45 and 60 years old who had recovered from COVID-19. Both conserved end residues are part of each CDR3. D genes are given only for firm matches. Clone size, where shown, is once, few, many, or a class for clones that have expanded.

v_call: TRBV5-1
clone_size: NA
j_call: TRBJ1-5
d_call: NA
cdr3_nt: TGCGCCAGCTCGGCAGGCGTCAATCAGCCCCAGCATTTT
cdr3_aa: CASSAGVNQPQHF

v_call: TRBV6-5
clone_size: NA
j_call: TRBJ1-6
d_call: NA
cdr3_nt: TGTGCCAGCAGTTCAGGGCCAGGTTCACCCCTCCACTTT
cdr3_aa: CASSSGPGSPLHF

v_call: TRBV5-1
clone_size: NA
j_call: TRBJ1-6
d_call: NA
cdr3_nt: TGCGCCAGCAGCCCAAACAGGGCAGATAATTCACCCCTCCACTTT
cdr3_aa: CASSPNRADNSPLHF

v_call: TRBV27
clone_size: NA
j_call: TRBJ1-5
d_call: NA
cdr3_nt: TGTGCCAGCAGTCGGTATAGCAATCAGCCCCAGCATTTT
cdr3_aa: CASSRYSNQPQHF

v_call: TRBV10-3
clone_size: NA
j_call: TRBJ1-5
d_call: NA
cdr3_nt: TGTGCCATCAGTGACGAGGGAACCCGTCAGCCCCAGCATTTT
cdr3_aa: CAISDEGTRQPQHF

v_call: TRBV28
clone_size: NA
j_call: TRBJ1-4
d_call: NA
cdr3_nt: TGTGCCAGCAGTTCGGGTGGCAGGGTTTCGAATGAAAAACTGTTTTTT
cdr3_aa: CASSSGGRVSNEKLFF

v_call: TRBV6-2/TRBV6-3
clone_size: NA
j_call: TRBJ1-2
d_call: NA
cdr3_nt: TGTGCCAGCAGTTTGGGGATACAGGCCGGCTACACCTTC
cdr3_aa: CASSLGIQAGYTF

v_call: TRBV7-8
clone_size: NA
j_call: TRBJ1-2
d_call: NA
cdr3_nt: TGTGCCAGCAGCTTAAGGAGTACCTATGGCTACACCTTC
cdr3_aa: CASSLRSTYGYTF

v_call: TRBV2
clone_size: NA
j_call: TRBJ1-5
d_call: NA
cdr3_nt: TGTGCCAGCAGTGGGAACAGTTATCAGCCCCAGCATTTT
cdr3_aa: CASSGNSYQPQHF

v_call: TRBV28
clone_size: NA
j_call: TRBJ1-2
d_call: NA
cdr3_nt: TGTGCCAGCAGTTGGGGGGAGGGAGGCTACACCTTC
cdr3_aa: CASSWGEGGYTF

v_call: TRBV28
clone_size: once
j_call: TRBJ1-5
d_call: NA
cdr3_nt: TGTGCCAGCAGTTTGAGCCGGGTTGGCAATCAGCCCCAGCATTTT
cdr3_aa: CASSLSRVGNQPQHF

v_call: TRBV6-5
clone_size: NA
j_call: TRBJ1-2
d_call: NA
cdr3_nt: TGTGCCAGCTACGACAGTGATGGCTACACCTTC
cdr3_aa: CASYDSDGYTF

v_call: TRBV7-9
clone_size: NA
j_call: TRBJ1-4
d_call: TRBD1
cdr3_nt: TGTGCCAGCAGCTGGACAGGGTTAGGGGCAACTAATGAAAAACTGTTTTTT
cdr3_aa: CASSWTGLGATNEKLFF

v_call: TRBV5-1
clone_size: once
j_call: TRBJ2-7
d_call: TRBD2
cdr3_nt: TGCGCCAGCAGCCCGGGGACTAGCGGGTACGAGCAGTACTTC
cdr3_aa: CASSPGTSGYEQYF

v_call: TRBV19
clone_size: NA
j_call: TRBJ2-3
d_call: TRBD2
cdr3_nt: TGTGCCAGTAGTGACCTAGCGGGGGCCTTGGGTACGCAGTATTTT
cdr3_aa: CASSDLAGALGTQYF

v_call: TRBV28
clone_size: NA
j_call: TRBJ1-2
d_call: NA
cdr3_nt: TGTGCCAGCAGATCTACAGGGTTCCGCTACTATGGCTACACCTTC
cdr3_aa: CASRSTGFRYYGYTF

v_call: TRBV19
clone_size: NA
j_call: TRBJ1-4
d_call: NA
cdr3_nt: TGTGCCAGTACCTTAGGGGGAAGACTGTTTTTT
cdr3_aa: CASTLGGRLFF

v_call: TRBV2
clone_size: NA
j_call: TRBJ1-2
d_call: NA
cdr3_nt: TGTGCCAGCAGTGAAGCCGGGACTGCCGTGTCCTATGGCTACACCTTC
cdr3_aa: CASSEAGTAVSYGYTF

v_call: TRBV25-1
clone_size: NA
j_call: TRBJ1-2
d_call: TRBD1
cdr3_nt: TGTGCCAGCAGTGGGGCGAAGGGGGCGACTACCTATGGCTACACCTTC
cdr3_aa: CASSGAKGATTYGYTF

v_call: TRBV21-1
clone_size: once
j_call: TRBJ2-1
d_call: NA
cdr3_nt: TGTGCCAGCAGCTCCCATCCCCCGGGACTCAATGAGCAGTTCTTC
cdr3_aa: CASSSHPPGLNEQFF

v_call: TRBV7-2
clone_size: NA
j_call: TRBJ1-5
d_call: NA
cdr3_nt: TGTGCCAGCAGCCCCTCAGAGGTGCAGCCCCAGCATTTT
cdr3_aa: CASSPSEVQPQHF

v_call: TRBV2
clone_size: few
j_call: TRBJ2-2
d_call: TRBD1
cdr3_nt: TGTGCCAGCAAAGCGACAGGGGCGAACACCGGGGAGCTGTTTTTT
cdr3_aa: CASKATGANTGELFF

v_call: TRBV5-1
clone_size: once
j_call: TRBJ1-3
d_call: TRBD1
cdr3_nt: TGCGCCAGCAGCTCCGGGACAGGGATTGGAAACACCATATATTTT
cdr3_aa: CASSSGTGIGNTIYF

v_call: TRBV19
clone_size: NA
j_call: TRBJ2-2
d_call: NA
cdr3_nt: TGTGCCAGTAGTAACCTAGGACGGGGTGGCGGGGAGCTGTTTTTT
cdr3_aa: CASSNLGRGGGELFF

v_call: TRBV5-8
clone_size: NA
j_call: TRBJ2-7
d_call: NA
cdr3_nt: TGTGCCAGCAGCCGGGACACAAACTACGAGCAGTACTTC
cdr3_aa: CASSRDTNYEQYF

v_call: TRBV5-6
clone_size: NA
j_call: TRBJ2-7
d_call: TRBD1
cdr3_nt: TGTGCCAGCAGCTTGTTTAGGGGGCGTGAGCAGTACTTC
cdr3_aa: CASSLFRGREQYF

v_call: TRBV11-1
clone_size: NA
j_call: TRBJ2-7
d_call: TRBD1
cdr3_nt: TGTGCCAGCAGCTTCGCGACAGGGGGTTACGAGCAGTACTTC
cdr3_aa: CASSFATGGYEQYF

v_call: TRBV7-3
clone_size: NA
j_call: TRBJ2-1
d_call: NA
cdr3_nt: TGTGCCAGCAGCCGAGGGGGTTCGGGACGAAATGAGCAGTTCTTC
cdr3_aa: CASSRGGSGRNEQFF

v_call: TRBV6-4
clone_size: NA
j_call: TRBJ2-3
d_call: NA
cdr3_nt: TGTGCCAGCAGTGACACCCCCCAGGGAGATACGCAGTATTTT
cdr3_aa: CASSDTPQGDTQYF

v_call: TRBV19
clone_size: NA
j_call: TRBJ1-2
d_call: TRBD1
cdr3_nt: TGTGCCAGTAGCGGCGACAGGGGGAACTATGGCTACACCTTC
cdr3_aa: CASSGDRGNYGYTF

v_call: TRBV19
clone_size: once
j_call: TRBJ1-2
d_call: NA
cdr3_nt: TGTGCCAGTAGTCAGGAGGTCTATGGCTACACCTTC
cdr3_aa: CASSQEVYGYTF

v_call: TRBV12-3/TRBV12-4
clone_size: NA
j_call: TRBJ1-5
d_call: NA
cdr3_nt: TGTGCCAGCAGTTTGACAACCCGGCAGCCCCAGCATTTT
cdr3_aa: CASSLTTRQPQHF

v_call: TRBV2
clone_size: NA
j_call: TRBJ2-3
d_call: NA
cdr3_nt: TGTGCCAGCAGTGTTCTGGGAGACACAGATACGCAGTATTTT
cdr3_aa: CASSVLGDTDTQYF

v_call: TRBV7-9
clone_size: once
j_call: TRBJ2-7
d_call: TRBD2
cdr3_nt: TGTGCCAGCAGCCTGGGACTAGCGGACTATTACGAGCAGTACTTC
cdr3_aa: CASSLGLADYYEQYF

v_call: TRBV7-9
clone_size: NA
j_call: TRBJ2-2
d_call: NA
cdr3_nt: TGTGCCAGCAAGGCGACAGAGATGAACACCGGGGAGCTGTTTTTT
cdr3_aa: CASKATEMNTGELFF

v_call: TRBV28
clone_size: NA
j_call: TRBJ1-6
d_call: NA
cdr3_nt: TGTGCCAGCTCTCCCGGGACTAGCTCCTATAATTCACCCCTCCACTTT
cdr3_aa: CASSPGTSSYNSPLHF